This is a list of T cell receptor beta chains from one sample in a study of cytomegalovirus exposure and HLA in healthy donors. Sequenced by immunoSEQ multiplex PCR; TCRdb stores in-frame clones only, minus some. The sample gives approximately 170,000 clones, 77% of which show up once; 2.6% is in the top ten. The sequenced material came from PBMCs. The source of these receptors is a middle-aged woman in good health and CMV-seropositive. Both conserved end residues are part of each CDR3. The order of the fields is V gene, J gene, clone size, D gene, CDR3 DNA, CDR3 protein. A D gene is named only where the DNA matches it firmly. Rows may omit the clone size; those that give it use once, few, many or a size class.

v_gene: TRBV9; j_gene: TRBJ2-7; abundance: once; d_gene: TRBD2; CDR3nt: TGTGCCAGCAGCGTAGAGGCGGGAGGCTACGAGCAGTACTTC; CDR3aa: CASSVEAGGYEQYF
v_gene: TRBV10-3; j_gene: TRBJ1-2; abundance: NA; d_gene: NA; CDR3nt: TGTGCCATCAGTGACGAGACAGCTAACTATGGCTACACCTTC; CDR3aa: CAISDETANYGYTF
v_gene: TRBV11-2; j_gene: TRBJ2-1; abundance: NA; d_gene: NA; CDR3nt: TGTGCCAGCAGCTATAGCGAGGACTACAATGAGCAGTTCTTC; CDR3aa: CASSYSEDYNEQFF
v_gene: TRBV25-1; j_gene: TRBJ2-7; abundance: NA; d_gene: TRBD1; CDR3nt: TGTGCCAGCTCCAGAGGGGGACAGGGGGCCGACGAGCAGTACTTC; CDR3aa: CASSRGGQGADEQYF
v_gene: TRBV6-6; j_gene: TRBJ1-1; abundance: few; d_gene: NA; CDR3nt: TGTGCCAGCAGCGAGATGAACACTGAAGCTTTCTTT; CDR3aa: CASSEMNTEAFF
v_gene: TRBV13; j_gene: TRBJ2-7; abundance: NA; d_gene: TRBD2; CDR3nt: TGTGCCAGCAGCTTACGAGCGGGAGTGCACGAGCAGTACTTC; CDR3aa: CASSLRAGVHEQYF
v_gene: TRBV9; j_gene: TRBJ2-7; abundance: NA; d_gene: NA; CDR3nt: TGTGCCAGCAGCGCTATGGGACTTTCTTACGAGCAGTACTTC; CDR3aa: CASSAMGLSYEQYF
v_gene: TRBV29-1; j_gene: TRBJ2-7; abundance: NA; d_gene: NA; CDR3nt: TGCAGCGTCTCCCGGGACTACGAGCAGTACTTC; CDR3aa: CSVSRDYEQYF
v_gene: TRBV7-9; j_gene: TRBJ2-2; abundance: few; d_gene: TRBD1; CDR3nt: TGTGCCAGCAGCATAATTCCGGGACAGCTAACCGGGGAGCTGTTTTTT; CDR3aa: CASSIIPGQLTGELFF
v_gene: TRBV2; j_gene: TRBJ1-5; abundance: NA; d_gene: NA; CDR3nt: NA; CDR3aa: CASSLERDQPQHF